A single sample is the source of the 14 T cell receptor beta chains below, sequenced in a study of blood T cell repertoires in COVID-19 (TCRdb year 2020). The library was prepared using the immunoSEQ multiplex PCR assay. This is the immuneACCESS table as TCRdb keeps it, with only in-frame sequences that have V and J called. A part of the clones is gone; compared with another copy, unresolved V genes explain less than half, and the rest is unexplained. The sample profile shows roughly 73,000 clones; around nine tenths of them were found once. The ten largest clonotypes hold around 2.7% of the sample. The sample consisted of peripheral blood. The receptor set was obtained from a man between 65 and 79 years old with active or convalescent COVID-19.

The genes are TRBV28 and TRBJ2-7, with 9 bases matching TRBD2. Per the germline V gene, CDR1 is MDHEN and CDR2 is SYDVKM. V shed 6 bases and J 2 bases; nucleotides not matched to a gene: 20. There are 19 residues in the CDR3. This chain's CDR3 is CASSFPRGRAKPPPYEQYF. The DNA of the CDR3 is TGTGCCAGCAGCTTTCCACGCGGGAGGGCCAAGCCCCCCCCCTACGAGCAGTACTTC.

The chain joins TRBV5-1 to TRBJ2-5; TRBD2 matches at 13 bases. The CDR3 sequence is 16 residues long. Germline V lookup: CDR1 SGHRS, CDR2 YFSETQ. The ends lost 0 bases at V and 2 bases at J; junction bases unmatched: 1. The CDR3 bases are TGCGCCAGCAGCTTGGGACTAGCGGGAGGACAAGAGACCCAGTACTTC. Translating it yields CASSLGLAGGQETQYF.

The chain is built from TRBV18 and TRBJ2-7; D is perhaps TRBD1 (5 bases). The CDR3 sequence is 12 residues long. The germline V and J ends were trimmed by 2 bases and 7 bases, with 9 bases remaining between them. The germline gives CDR1 KGHSH, CDR2 LQKENI. The CDR3 loop is CASSPGHGEQYF. CDR3 DNA: TGTGCCAGCTCACCAGGACATGGTGAGCAGTACTTC.

The V call is TRBV6-5, the J call TRBJ2-3; 7 positions agree with TRBD2. This CDR3 is built from 15 residues. The V gene's germline CDR1 is MNHEY and CDR2 SVGAGI. The V and J ends lost 3 bases and 4 bases, in that order; junction bases with no gene match: 7. This CDR3 reads CASSYEAGISDTQYF. For the CDR3, the DNA is TGTGCCAGCAGTTATGAAGCGGGGATCTCAGATACGCAGTATTTT.

This chain joins TRBV5-1 and TRBJ1-1, with 8 positions matching TRBD1. This CDR3 has 15 residues. The ends lost 2 bases at V and 3 bases at J; junction bases unmatched: 6. CDR1 is SGHRS, CDR2 YFSETQ, per germline. The CDR3 is CASSLAQGAHTEAFF. The DNA of the CDR3 is TGCGCCAGCAGCTTAGCCCAGGGGGCACACACTGAAGCTTTCTTT.

The rearrangement uses TRBV2 and TRBJ2-7; D is undetermined. Trimming stripped 6 bases from V and 3 bases from J, with 6 bases between. This CDR3 has 11 residues. Germline CDR1 and CDR2: SNHLY and FYNNEI. The CDR3 coding sequence is TGTGCCAGCAGACAGAGCTACGAGCAGTACTTC. Translation: CASRQSYEQYF. The full variable domain, completed using reference TRBV2 and TRBJ2-7, is EPEVTQTPSHQVTQMGQEVILRCVPISNHLYFYWYRQILGQKVEFLVSFYNNEISEKSEIFDDQFSVERPDGSNFTLKIRSTKLEDSAMYFCASRQSYEQYFGPGTRLTVT.

The V gene is TRBV29-1, the J gene TRBJ2-7; D possibly corresponds to TRBD1 (5 bases). Germline V gene sequence: CDR1 SQVTM, CDR2 ANQGSEA. The CDR3 has 13 residues. Trimming pared 4 bases from V and 5 bases from J, leaving 15 bases between. The CDR3 nucleotides are TGCAGCGTTGTGTTAGGGGTACTGAACGAGCAGTACTTC. Protein product: CSVVLGVLNEQYF.

The rearrangement joins TRBV19 to TRBJ2-3, with 12 bases matching TRBD2. V trimming: 0 bases; J trimming: 5 bases; junction bases outside the gene matches: 15. Germline V gene lookup returns CDR1 LNHDA and CDR2 SQIVND (reference sequence). This CDR3 is 20 amino acids long. The CDR3 DNA reads as TGTGCCAGTAGTATAGATCTTGGGGCTAGCGGGAGGGTAATTAGAGATACGCAGTATTTT. Translation: CASSIDLGASGRVIRDTQYF.

The table lists this clone with a count of one. This chain uses TRBV3-1 (or the pseudogene TRBV3-2) with TRBJ2-3, with D possibly being TRBD2 (5 bases). The germline V gene has CDR1 LGHDT and CDR2 YNNKEL (reference sequence). This CDR3 is built from 15 residues. V lost 4 bases to trimming and J lost 5 bases, with 16 bases between them. CDR3: CASSRTSGPRDTQYF. CDR3 nucleotide sequence: TGTGCCAGCAGCCGAACGAGCGGCCCGCGAGATACGCAGTATTTT.

The chain links TRBV5-4 to TRBJ2-1, with 9 bases fitting TRBD2. This CDR3 region has 13 residues. The V and J ends lost 3 bases and 9 bases, in that order; junction bases with no gene match: 4. Germline V lookup: CDR1 SGHNT, CDR2 YYREEE (reference sequence). The CDR3 loop is CASSSGLAGEQFF. In nucleotides, the CDR3 is TGTGCCAGCAGCTCGGGACTAGCCGGTGAGCAGTTCTTC.

CDR3 loop: CASSPSRNSFGELFF. The CDR3 DNA sequence: TGTGCCAGCAGCCCGAGCAGGAACTCCTTCGGGGAGCTGTTTTTT. The rearrangement uses TRBV9 and TRBJ2-2; the D is unclear. V lost 4 bases and J lost 7, with 17 bases in between. Germline V CDR1 and CDR2: SGDLS, YYNGEE. The CDR3 runs 15 residues.

This chain connects TRBV10-1 to TRBJ2-1; 7 positions agree with TRBD1. The CDR3 loop spans 15 amino acids. Germline V gene data show CDR1 as WNHNN and CDR2 as SYGVQD (reference sequence). Unmatched junction bases numbered 11, after V lost 6 bases and J lost 6 bases. CDR3 region: CASSPTGVNFNEQFF. Written as DNA, the CDR3 is TGCGCCAGCAGCCCTACAGGGGTTAATTTCAATGAGCAGTTCTTC.

The chain combines TRBV3-1 (or the pseudogene TRBV3-2) with TRBJ2-1; no firm D call. Germline lookup yields CDR1 LGHDT and CDR2 YNNKEL (reference sequence). The V end lost 2 bases, the J end lost 11 bases, and 10 bases lay between the germline ends. CDR3 length: 12 residues. The chain's CDR3 is CASSQTDSKQFF. The CDR3 DNA follows: TGTGCCAGCAGCCAAACTGATAGCAAGCAGTTCTTC.

V and J are TRBV4-2 and TRBJ2-3; possibly TRBD2 for D (6 bases). From germline, CDR1 is LGHNA and CDR2 YNFKEQ. This CDR3 comprises 15 residues. V lost 4 bases and J lost 1, with 12 bases in between. The CDR3 loop is CASSRRESGTDTQYF. The CDR3 region has the DNA TGTGCCAGCAGCCGCCGGGAGTCTGGCACAGATACGCAGTATTTT.